One T cell receptor (beta chain) is described in this entry. What it recognizes is unknown. The data stem from a study of OX40 agonist ivuxolimab in advanced cancers. Whole-study context: Three patients, one with hepatocellular carcinoma and two with cutaneous melanoma, responded partially. Study-wide results and limits: Normalized expansion of T-cell clones was also low for some nonresponders.

The CDR3 runs 14 residues. The germline V gene has CDR1 SNHLY and CDR2 FYNNEI. V was trimmed by 7 bases and J by 1 base, leaving 13 bases between them. Method: immunoSEQ multiplex PCR; TCRdb's copy keeps in-frame clones and lacks some. This sample has roughly 68,000 clones, with just over 85% found just once. The source material was CD4+ or CD8+ T cells sorted from blood, sampled in a trial of the OX40 agonist ivuxolimab. The sequence came from an adult with an advanced solid tumor such as melanoma, head and neck, liver or kidney cancer. The chain links TRBV2 to TRBJ1-1, with TRBD1 as a possible D gene (5 bases). In DNA form, the CDR3 reads TGTGCCAGCAATTTGGGGCGAGCGAACACTGAAGCTTTCTTT. Translating it yields CASNLGRANTEAFF.